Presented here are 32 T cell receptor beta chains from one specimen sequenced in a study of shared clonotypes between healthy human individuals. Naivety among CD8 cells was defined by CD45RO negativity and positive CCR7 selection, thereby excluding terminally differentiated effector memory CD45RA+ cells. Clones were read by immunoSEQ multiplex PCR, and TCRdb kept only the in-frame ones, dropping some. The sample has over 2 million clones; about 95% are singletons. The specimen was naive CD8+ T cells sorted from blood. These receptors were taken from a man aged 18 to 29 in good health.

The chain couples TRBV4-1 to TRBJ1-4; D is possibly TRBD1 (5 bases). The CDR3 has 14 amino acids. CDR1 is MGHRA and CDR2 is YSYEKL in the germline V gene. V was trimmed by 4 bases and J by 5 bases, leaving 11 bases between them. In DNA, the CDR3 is TGCGCCAGCAGCCCCGGTTGGGGGAATGAAAAACTGTTTTTT. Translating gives CASSPGWGNEKLFF.

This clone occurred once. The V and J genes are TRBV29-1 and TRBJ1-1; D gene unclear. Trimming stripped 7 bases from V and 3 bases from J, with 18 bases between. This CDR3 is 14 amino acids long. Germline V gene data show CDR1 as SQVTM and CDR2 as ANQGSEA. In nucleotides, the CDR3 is TGCAGCGGGTCGGAACACCCGAGGGACACTGAAGCTTTCTTT. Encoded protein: CSGSEHPRDTEAFF.

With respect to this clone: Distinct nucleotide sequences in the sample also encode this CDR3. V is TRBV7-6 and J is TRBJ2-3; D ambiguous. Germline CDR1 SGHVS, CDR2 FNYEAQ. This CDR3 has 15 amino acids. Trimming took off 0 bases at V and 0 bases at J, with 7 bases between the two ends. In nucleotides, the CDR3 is TGTGCCAGCAGCTTAGCGCCTGGTAGCACAGATACGCAGTATTTT. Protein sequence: CASSLAPGSTDTQYF.

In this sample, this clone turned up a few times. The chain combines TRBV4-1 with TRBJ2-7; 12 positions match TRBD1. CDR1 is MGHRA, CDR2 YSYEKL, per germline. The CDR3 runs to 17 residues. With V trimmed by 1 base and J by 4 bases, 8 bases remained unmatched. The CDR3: CASSQGASGQGAYEQYF. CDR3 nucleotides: TGCGCCAGCAGCCAAGGGGCCTCGGGACAGGGGGCTTACGAGCAGTACTTC.

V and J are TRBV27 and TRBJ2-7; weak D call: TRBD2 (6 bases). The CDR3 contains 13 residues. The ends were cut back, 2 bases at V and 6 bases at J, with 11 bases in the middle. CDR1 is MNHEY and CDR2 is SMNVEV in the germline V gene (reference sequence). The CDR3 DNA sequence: TGTGCCAGCAGTTTAACGGGGACTCGCGAGCAGTACTTC. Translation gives CASSLTGTREQYF.

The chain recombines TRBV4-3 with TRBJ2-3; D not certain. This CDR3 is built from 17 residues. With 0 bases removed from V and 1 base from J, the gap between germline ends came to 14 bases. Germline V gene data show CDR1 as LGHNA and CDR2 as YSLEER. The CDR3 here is CASSQDSFLYGTDTQYF. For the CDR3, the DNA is TGCGCCAGCAGCCAAGACTCATTCCTGTATGGCACAGATACGCAGTATTTT.

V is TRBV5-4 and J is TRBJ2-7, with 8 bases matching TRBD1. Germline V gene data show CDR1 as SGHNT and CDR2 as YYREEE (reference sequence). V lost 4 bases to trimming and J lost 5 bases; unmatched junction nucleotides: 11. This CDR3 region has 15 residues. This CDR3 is CASSRVEDRDDEQYF. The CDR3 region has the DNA TGTGCCAGCAGCCGGGTTGAGGACAGGGACGACGAGCAGTACTTC.

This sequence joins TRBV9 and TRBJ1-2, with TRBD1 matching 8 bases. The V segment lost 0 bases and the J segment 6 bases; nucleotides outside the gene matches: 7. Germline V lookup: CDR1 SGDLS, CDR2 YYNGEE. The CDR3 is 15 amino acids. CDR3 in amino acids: CASSVGRGPSDGYTF. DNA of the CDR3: TGTGCCAGCAGCGTAGGCAGGGGGCCCTCCGATGGCTACACCTTC.

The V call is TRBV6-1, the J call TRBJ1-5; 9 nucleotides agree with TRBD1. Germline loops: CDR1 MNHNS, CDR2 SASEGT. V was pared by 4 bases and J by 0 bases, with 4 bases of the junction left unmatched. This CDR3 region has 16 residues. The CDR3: CASSGWTGDSNQPQHF. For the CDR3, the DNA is TGTGCCAGCAGTGGGTGGACAGGGGATAGCAATCAGCCCCAGCATTTT.

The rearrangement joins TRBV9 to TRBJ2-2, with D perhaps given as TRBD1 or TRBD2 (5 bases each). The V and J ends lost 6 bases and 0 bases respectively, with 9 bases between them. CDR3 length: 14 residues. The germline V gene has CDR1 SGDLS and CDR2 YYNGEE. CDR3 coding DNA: TGTGCCAGCAAGGGGACCACGAACACCGGGGAGCTGTTTTTT. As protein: CASKGTTNTGELFF.

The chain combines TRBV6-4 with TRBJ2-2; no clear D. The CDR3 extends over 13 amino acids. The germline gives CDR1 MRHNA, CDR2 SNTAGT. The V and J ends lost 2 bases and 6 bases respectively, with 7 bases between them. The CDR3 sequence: CASSDVIAGELFF. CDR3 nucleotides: TGTGCCAGCAGTGACGTGATCGCCGGGGAGCTGTTTTTT.

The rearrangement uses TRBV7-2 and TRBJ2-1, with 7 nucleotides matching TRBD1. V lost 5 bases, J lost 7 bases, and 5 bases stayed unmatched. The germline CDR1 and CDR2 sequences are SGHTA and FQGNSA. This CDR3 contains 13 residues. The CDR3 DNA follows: TGTGCCAGCAGCCCGACAGGGAGAAATGAGCAGTTCTTC. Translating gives CASSPTGRNEQFF.

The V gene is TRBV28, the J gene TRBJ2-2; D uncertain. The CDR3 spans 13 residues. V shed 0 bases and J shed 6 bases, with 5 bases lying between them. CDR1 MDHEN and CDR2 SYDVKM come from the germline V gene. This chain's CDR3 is CASSLWGSGELFF. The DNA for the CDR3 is TGTGCCAGCAGTTTATGGGGGTCCGGGGAGCTGTTTTTT.

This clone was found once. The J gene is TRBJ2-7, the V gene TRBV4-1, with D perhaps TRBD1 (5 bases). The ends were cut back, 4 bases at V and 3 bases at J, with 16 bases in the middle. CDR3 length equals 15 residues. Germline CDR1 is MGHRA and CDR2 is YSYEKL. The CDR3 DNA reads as TGCGCCAGCAGCCGAGAAAACGAGCAGGGCTACGAGCAGTACTTC. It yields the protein CASSRENEQGYEQYF.

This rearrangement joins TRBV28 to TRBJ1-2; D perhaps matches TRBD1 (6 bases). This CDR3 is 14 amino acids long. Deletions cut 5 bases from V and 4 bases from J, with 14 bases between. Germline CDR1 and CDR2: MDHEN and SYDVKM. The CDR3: CASSLLGQSYGYTF. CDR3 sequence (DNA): TGTGCCAGCAGTCTTCTCGGACAGAGCTATGGCTACACCTTC.

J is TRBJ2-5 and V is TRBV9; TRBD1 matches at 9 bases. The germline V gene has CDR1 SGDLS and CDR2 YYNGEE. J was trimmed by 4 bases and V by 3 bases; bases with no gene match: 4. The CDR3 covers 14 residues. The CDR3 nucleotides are TGTGCCAGCAGCGGGACAGGGGTGTTAGAGACCCAGTACTTC. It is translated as CASSGTGVLETQYF.

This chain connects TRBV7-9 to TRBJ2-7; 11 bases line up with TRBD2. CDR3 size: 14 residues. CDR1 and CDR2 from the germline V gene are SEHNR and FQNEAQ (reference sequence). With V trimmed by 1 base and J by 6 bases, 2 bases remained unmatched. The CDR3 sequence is CASSLVAGGGEQYF. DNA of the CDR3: TGTGCCAGCAGCTTAGTAGCGGGAGGGGGCGAGCAGTACTTC. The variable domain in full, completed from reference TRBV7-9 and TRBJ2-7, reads DTGVSQNPRHKITKRGQNVTFRCDPISEHNRLYWYRQTLGQGPEFLTYFQNEAQLEKSRLLSDRFSAERPKGSFSTLEIQRTEQGDSAMYLCASSLVAGGGEQYFGPGTRLTVT.

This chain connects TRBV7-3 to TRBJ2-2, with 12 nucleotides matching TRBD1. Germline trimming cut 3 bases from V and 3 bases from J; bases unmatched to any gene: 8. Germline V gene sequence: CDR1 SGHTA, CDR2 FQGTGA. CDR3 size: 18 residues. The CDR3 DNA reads TGTGCCAGCAGCTTTGGGACAGGGGGCGCCGAGGACACCGGGGAGCTGTTTTTT. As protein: CASSFGTGGAEDTGELFF.

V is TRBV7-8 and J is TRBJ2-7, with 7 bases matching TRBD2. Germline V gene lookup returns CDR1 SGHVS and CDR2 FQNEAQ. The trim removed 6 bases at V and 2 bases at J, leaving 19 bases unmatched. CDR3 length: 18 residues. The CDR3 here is CASSTTPGEGLSPYEQYF. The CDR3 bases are TGTGCCAGCAGTACCACCCCCGGGGAGGGCCTCTCCCCCTACGAGCAGTACTTC. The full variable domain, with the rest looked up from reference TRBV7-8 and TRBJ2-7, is GAGVSQSPRYKVAKRGQDVALRCDPISGHVSLFWYQQALGQGPEFLTYFQNEAQLDKSGLPSDRFFAERPEGSVSTLKIQRTQQEDSAVYLCASSTTPGEGLSPYEQYFGPGTRLTVT.

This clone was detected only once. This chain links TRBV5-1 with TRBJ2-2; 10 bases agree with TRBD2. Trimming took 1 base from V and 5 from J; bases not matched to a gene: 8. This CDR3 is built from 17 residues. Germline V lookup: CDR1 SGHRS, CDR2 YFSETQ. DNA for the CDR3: TGCGCCAGCAGCTTGCCGCTAGCGGGGGAAATTACCGGGGAGCTGTTTTTT. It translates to CASSLPLAGEITGELFF.

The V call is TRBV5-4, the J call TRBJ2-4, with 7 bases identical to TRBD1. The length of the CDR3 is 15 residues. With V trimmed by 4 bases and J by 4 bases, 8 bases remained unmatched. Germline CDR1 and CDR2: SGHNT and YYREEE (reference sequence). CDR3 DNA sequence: TGTGCCAGCAGCATAAGGGACAGCAAAAAAAACATTCAGTACTTC. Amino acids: CASSIRDSKKNIQYF. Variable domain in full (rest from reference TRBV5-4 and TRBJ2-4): ETGVTQSPTHLIKTRGQQVTLRCSSQSGHNTVSWYQQALGQGPQFIFQYYREEENGRGNFPPRFSGLQFPNYSSELNVNALELDDSALYLCASSIRDSKKNIQYFGAGTRLSVL.

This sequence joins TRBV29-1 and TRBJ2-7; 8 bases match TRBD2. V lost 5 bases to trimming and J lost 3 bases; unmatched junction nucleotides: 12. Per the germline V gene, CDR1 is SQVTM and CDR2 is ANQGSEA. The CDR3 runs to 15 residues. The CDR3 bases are TGCAGCGTTTTCTTCACTAGCGGACTTATCTACGAGCAGTACTTC. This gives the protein CSVFFTSGLIYEQYF.

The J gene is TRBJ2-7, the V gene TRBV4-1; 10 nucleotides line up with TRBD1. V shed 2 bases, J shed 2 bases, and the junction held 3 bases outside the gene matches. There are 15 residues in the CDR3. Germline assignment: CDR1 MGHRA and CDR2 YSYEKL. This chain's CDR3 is CASSQPGTGAYEQYF. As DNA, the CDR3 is TGCGCCAGCAGCCAACCCGGGACAGGGGCCTACGAGCAGTACTTC.

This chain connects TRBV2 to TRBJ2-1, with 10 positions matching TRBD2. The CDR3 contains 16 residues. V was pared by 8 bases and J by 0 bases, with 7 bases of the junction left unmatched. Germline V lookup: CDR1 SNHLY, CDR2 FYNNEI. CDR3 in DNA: TGTGCCAGCCTGGGGGCTAGCGGGGGCTCCTACAATGAGCAGTTCTTC. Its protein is CASLGASGGSYNEQFF.

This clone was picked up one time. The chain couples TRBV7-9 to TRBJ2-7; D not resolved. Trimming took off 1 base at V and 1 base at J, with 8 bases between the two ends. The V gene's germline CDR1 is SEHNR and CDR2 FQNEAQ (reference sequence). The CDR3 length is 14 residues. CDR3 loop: CASSLELVSYEQYF. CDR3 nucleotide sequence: TGTGCCAGCAGCTTAGAACTGGTTTCCTACGAGCAGTACTTC.

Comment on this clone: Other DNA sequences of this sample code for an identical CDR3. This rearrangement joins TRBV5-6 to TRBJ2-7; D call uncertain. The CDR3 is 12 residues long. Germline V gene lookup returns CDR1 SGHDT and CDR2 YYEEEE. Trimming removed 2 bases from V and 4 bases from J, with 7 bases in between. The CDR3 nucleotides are TGTGCCAGCAGCTTTCAAGGTTACGAGCAGTACTTC. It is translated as CASSFQGYEQYF.

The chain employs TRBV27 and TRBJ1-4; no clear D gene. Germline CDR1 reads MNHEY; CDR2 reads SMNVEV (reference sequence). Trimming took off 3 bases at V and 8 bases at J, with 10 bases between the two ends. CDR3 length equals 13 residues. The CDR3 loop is CASSFGGKEKLFF. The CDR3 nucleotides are TGTGCCAGCAGTTTTGGAGGGAAAGAAAAACTGTTTTTT.

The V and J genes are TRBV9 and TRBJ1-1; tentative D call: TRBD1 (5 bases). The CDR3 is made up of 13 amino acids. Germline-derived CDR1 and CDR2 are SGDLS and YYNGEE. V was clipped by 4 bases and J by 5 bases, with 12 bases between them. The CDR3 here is CASSMTGGTEAFF. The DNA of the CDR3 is TGTGCCAGCAGCATGACGGGGGGGACTGAAGCTTTCTTT.

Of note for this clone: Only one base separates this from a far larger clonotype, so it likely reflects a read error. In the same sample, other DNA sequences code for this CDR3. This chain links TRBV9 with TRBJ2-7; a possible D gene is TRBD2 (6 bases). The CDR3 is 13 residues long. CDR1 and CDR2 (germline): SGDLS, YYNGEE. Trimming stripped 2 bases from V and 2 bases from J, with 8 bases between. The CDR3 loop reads CASSVGGTYEQYF. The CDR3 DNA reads TGTGCCAGCAGCGTGGGGGGTACCTACGAGCAGTACTTC.

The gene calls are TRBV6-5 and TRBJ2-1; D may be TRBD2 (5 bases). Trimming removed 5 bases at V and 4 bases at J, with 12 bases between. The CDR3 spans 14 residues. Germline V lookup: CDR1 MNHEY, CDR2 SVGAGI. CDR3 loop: CASSNLLDYNEQFF. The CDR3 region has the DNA TGTGCCAGCAGTAACCTACTAGATTACAATGAGCAGTTCTTC.

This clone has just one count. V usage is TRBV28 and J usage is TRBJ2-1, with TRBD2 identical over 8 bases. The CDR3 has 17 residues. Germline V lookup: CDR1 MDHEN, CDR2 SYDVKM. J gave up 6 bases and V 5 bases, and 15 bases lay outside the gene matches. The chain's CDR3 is CASSPRLVSGGSNEQFF. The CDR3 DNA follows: TGTGCCAGCAGTCCCAGACTCGTCAGCGGGGGATCCAATGAGCAGTTCTTC.

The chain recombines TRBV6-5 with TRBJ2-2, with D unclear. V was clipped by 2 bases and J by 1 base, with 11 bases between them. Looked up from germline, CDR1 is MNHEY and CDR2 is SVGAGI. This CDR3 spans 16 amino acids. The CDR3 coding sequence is TGTGCCAGCAGTTACCTCGAGACAAGGAACACCGGGGAGCTGTTTTTT. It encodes CASSYLETRNTGELFF.